This TCR beta chain is drawn from a study of shared clonotypes between healthy human individuals. The CDR3 has 12 residues. The germline gives CDR1 LNHDA, CDR2 SQIVND (reference sequence). V was cut by 6 bases and J by 2 bases, with 7 bases left in between. Points from the study as a whole: Sampling used blood alone; tissue repertoires probably differ.

On this clone: Its specificity is not known.

Data came from immunoSEQ multiplex PCR; TCRdb stores just in-frame clones and leaves some out. Here the sample spans roughly 2.4 million clones, almost 96% being singletons. The sequencing sample was made of naive CD4+ T cells sorted from blood. Stated subset: CD45RA+ positively selected. The chain couples TRBV19 to TRBJ2-5; unclear D gene. This receptor was taken from a man younger than 35 in good health. Here the CDR3 reads CASRKGQETQYF. CDR3 coding DNA: TGTGCCAGTAGAAAGGGTCAAGAGACCCAGTACTTC.